This T cell receptor (beta chain) stems from a study of blood T cell repertoires in COVID-19. Overall study: Samples taken during acute and convalescent COVID-19 were collected in the United States, Italy and Spain. T cells, B-cell-depleted T cells, or PBMCs supplied cDNA or gDNA.

V shed 5 bases and J 8 bases; nucleotides not matched to a gene: 8. The CDR3 sequence is 14 residues long. The germline V gene encodes CDR1 MDHEN and CDR2 SYDVKM. Per the original methods: From reference gene primer amplification, estimates of nucleated cell counts were derived. TCRdb's copy holds only in-frame clones and misses some; the assay was immunoSEQ multiplex PCR. V and J calls and clone size are as listed in that table; D and trimming were resolved from the DNA. Of 80,000 to 100,000 clones in the sample, around four fifths were seen once. The receptor's source is a human donor in a cohort sampled during active COVID-19. Input material: peripheral blood. The V and J genes are TRBV28 and TRBJ1-4; 7 bases align to TRBD1. CDR3 in amino acids: CASSRPRGKEKLFF. As DNA, the CDR3 is TGTGCCAGCAGTCGTCCCAGGGGGAAGGAAAAACTGTTTTTT.